Here is one T cell receptor beta chain with its context. Other DNA sequences in this specimen translate into the identical CDR3. The data originate from a study of shared clonotypes between healthy human individuals. Study-level background: Plates per donor: three CD4 naive, three CD4 memory, two CD8 naive, one CD8 memory.

CDR1 KGHSH and CDR2 LQKENI come from the germline V gene. V gave up 1 base and J gave up 1 base; unmatched junction bases: 1. The CDR3 runs 15 residues. This table comes from immunoSEQ multiplex PCR, and its TCRdb copy is limited to in-frame clones, with some not included. The sample contains some 1,400,000 clones, around 95% of which appear only once. Sequenced sample: naive CD4+ T cells sorted from blood. This sample's subset: CD45RA+ positively selected. The sequence was obtained from a man aged 25 to 45 in good health. The chain has TRBV18 and TRBJ2-1; TRBD2 agrees at 7 bases. In DNA, the CDR3 is TGTGCCAGCTCACCACTAGCGGGTTCCTACAATGAGCAGTTCTTC. Residues: CASSPLAGSYNEQFF.